What follows is one T cell receptor beta chain and its context. Its antigen is not known. The data originate from a study of cytomegalovirus exposure and HLA in healthy donors. Points from the study as a whole: 150 to 200 TCR beta chains were listed as cytomegalovirus-associated.

Primers for the PCR totalled 60 Vbeta and 13 Jbeta. The method was immunoSEQ multiplex PCR; TCRdb's version includes in-frame clones alone and lacks a portion of them. The table has fewer than 250,000 clones, less than 85% seen once; the top ten hold about 4.4%. V was trimmed by 5 bases and J by 0 bases, leaving 7 bases between them. Per the germline V gene, CDR1 is MGHDK and CDR2 is SYGVNS. The CDR3 runs to 14 residues. The chain couples TRBV25-1 to TRBJ2-2; D may be TRBD1 (5 bases). This sequence originates from a man aged 30 to 45 in good health and CMV-seropositive. The sample consisted of PBMCs. The CDR3 loop is CASSKTANTGELFF. CDR3 coding DNA: TGTGCCAGCAGTAAGACAGCGAACACCGGGGAGCTGTTTTTT.